This is a list of T cell receptor beta chains from one sample in a study of neurological immune-mediated disorders. A single record per CDR3 protein comes from TCRdb applying MiXCR to the 5' RACE reads. The data show some 60,000 distinct CDR3 sequences, with more than 8% seen just once and around 12% held by the top ten. Specimen: PBMCs. The receptors shown here come from a man aged 25-45 years in good health. CDR3s include the opening cysteine and the closing phenylalanine or tryptophan. D genes are given only for firm matches. Clone size, where shown, is once, few, many, or a class for clones that have expanded.

d_call j_call clone_size v_call cdr3_nt cdr3_aa
NA TRBJ2-2 many TRBV12-3/TRBV12-4 TGTGCCAGCCTCGAGCGGCCCGGGGAGCTGTTTTTT CASLERPGELFF
TRBD1 TRBJ2-1 many TRBV10-3 TGTGCCATCGGACAGCGGGACAGGGGGCTTAACGAGCAGTTCTTC CAIGQRDRGLNEQFF
TRBD1 TRBJ1-5 few TRBV19 TGTGCCAGTAGTCGACAGGGTTCCCATCAGCCCCAGCATTTT CASSRQGSHQPQHF
NA TRBJ2-5 many TRBV9 TGTGCCAGCAGCCCTCTGGGGGAGACCCAGTACTTC CASSPLGETQYF
NA TRBJ2-7 many TRBV20-1 TGCAGTGCTAGAGCCCAACTAGCAAGCTCCTACGAGCAGTACTTC CSARAQLASSYEQYF
TRBD1 TRBJ1-1 many TRBV5-1 TGCGCCAGCAGCACGGGACAGGGGGCGGCTGAAGCTTTCTTT CASSTGQGAAEAFF
NA TRBJ2-7 many TRBV14 TGTGCCAGCAGCCAAGACTGGGTCTACGAGCAGTACTTC CASSQDWVYEQYF
TRBD1 TRBJ1-4 NA TRBV9 TGCGCCAGCAGCTTCAGGGGGCGCAGTGAAAAACTCTTTTTT CASSFRGRSEKLFF
TRBD1 TRBJ2-7 few TRBV5-1 TGCGCCAGCAGCAATCCGGGACAGACCTACGAGCAGTACTTC CASSNPGQTYEQYF
NA TRBJ2-1 NA TRBV29-1 TGCAGCGTTGACCCCTTGGTAGGTTCTGAGCAGTTCTTC CSVDPLVGSEQFF
TRBD1 TRBJ1-2 few TRBV5-1 TGCGCCAGCAGCCGGACAGGGGGAAGTGTAGGCTACACCTTC CASSRTGGSVGYTF
NA TRBJ1-4 many TRBV12-3/TRBV12-4 TGTGCCAGCATGGGAGTTTCAACTAATGAAAAACTGTTTTTT CASMGVSTNEKLFF
NA TRBJ2-3 many TRBV10-3 TGTGCTGGGGCGGGAACCACAGATACGCAGTATTTT CAGAGTTDTQYF
NA TRBJ2-7 few TRBV4-2 TGTGCCAGCAGCCAAGATGTGGGCAGGACCTACGAGCAGTACTTC CASSQDVGRTYEQYF
NA TRBJ2-5 many TRBV20-1 TGCAGTGCTAGTGGGACCACCAGAGAGACCCAGTACTTC CSASGTTRETQYF